The 8 T cell receptor beta chains in this list originate from one sample, sequenced in a study of shared clonotypes between healthy human individuals. Generated by immunoSEQ multiplex PCR, the TCRdb table keeps only in-frame clones and is missing some. The repertoire holds 2 million to 3 million clones, with approximately 94% as singletons. Sequencing input: naive CD4+ T cells from PBMCs. As for subset: CD45RA+ positively selected. The receptor set was obtained from a man between 18 and 35 years old in good health. Some clones in this sample may be carry-over from other donors' samples.

The gene calls are TRBV29-1 and TRBJ2-7, with a weak D call TRBD2 (5 bases). Germline CDR1 is SQVTM and CDR2 is ANQGSEA. CDR3 length: 13 amino acids. Trimming shortened V by 7 bases and J by 4 bases, and 17 bases separated the two germline ends. The CDR3: CSAGSRAVYEQYF. The CDR3 DNA is TGCAGCGCAGGATCGAGGGCGGTGTACGAGCAGTACTTC.

With regard to this clone: Other nucleotide sequences in the sample specify the same CDR3. The chain uses TRBV11-2 and TRBJ1-2, with 7 bases that match TRBD1. The V gene's germline CDR1 is SGHAT and CDR2 FQNNGV. After removal of 1 base from V and 3 bases from J, the junction contained 2 bases not matched to a gene. The CDR3 extends over 14 amino acids. CDR3 protein: CASSLGQGDYGYTF. In DNA, the CDR3 is TGTGCCAGCAGCTTAGGACAGGGAGACTATGGCTACACCTTC.

As concerns this clone: The same CDR3 arises from other DNA sequences in this sample as well. The rearrangement uses TRBV7-2 and TRBJ1-2; 7 bases agree with TRBD1. V lost 1 base, J lost 0 bases, and 2 bases stayed unmatched. CDR3 length equals 15 residues. Germline CDR1 SGHTA, CDR2 FQGNSA. The CDR3 here is CASSLGQGANYGYTF. The CDR3 coding sequence is TGTGCCAGCAGCTTAGGACAGGGCGCTAACTATGGCTACACCTTC.

This chain connects TRBV5-8 to TRBJ1-5; D call uncertain. CDR1 and CDR2 (germline): SGHTS, YDEGEE. V dropped 4 bases and J dropped 5 bases, with 4 bases sitting between them. CDR3 length: 11 residues. CDR3 sequence: CASSHDQPQHF. CDR3 DNA: TGTGCCAGCAGCCACGATCAGCCCCAGCATTTT.

This clone was observed a single time. CDR3 DNA sequence: TGTGCCATCAGCCCCGGGACTAGCGGGAGGGGCACCTACGAGCAGTACTTC. It specifies CAISPGTSGRGTYEQYF. The chain uses TRBV10-3 and TRBJ2-7; 16 positions agree with TRBD2. The trim removed 6 bases at V and 2 bases at J, leaving 7 bases unmatched. Germline V gene sequence: CDR1 ENHRY, CDR2 SYGVKD. This CDR3 contains 17 residues.

The chain links TRBV27 to TRBJ2-1; tentatively, D is TRBD1 or TRBD2 (5 bases each). This CDR3 contains 14 residues. Trimming took 4 bases from V and 15 from J, leaving 22 bases between them. The V gene's germline CDR1 is MNHEY and CDR2 SMNVEV (reference sequence). The CDR3 loop is CASSSRSGTGIMFF. CDR3 nucleotides: TGTGCCAGCAGTTCCCGATCCGGGACGGGGATTATGTTCTTC.

The CDR3 DNA is TGTGCCAGCAGCGTAACCGTGATAAGGGGCAATGAGCAGTTCTTC. Translating it yields CASSVTVIRGNEQFF. The chain recombines TRBV9 with TRBJ2-1; the D gene is possibly TRBD1 (5 bases). V lost 1 base and J 6 bases, leaving 14 bases between the germline ends. The CDR3 totals 15 residues. The germline V gene encodes CDR1 SGDLS and CDR2 YYNGEE.

The V gene is TRBV9, the J gene TRBJ1-2; 10 nucleotides line up with TRBD1. Germline CDR1 SGDLS, CDR2 YYNGEE. The CDR3 is made up of 15 amino acids. Trimming cost V 3 bases and J 5 bases; bases outside gene matches: 7. CDR3 bases: TGTGCCAGCAGCGCACTCCGGGACAGGGGATATGGCTACACCTTC. Translating gives CASSALRDRGYGYTF.